This passage covers 26 T cell receptor beta chains from one sample sequenced in a study of CXCR3-negative and CXCR3-positive naive CD8 T cells. These receptors lack a known antigen. 5' RACE with UMI labels generated the TRB cDNA libraries. TCRdb reanalyzed the 5' RACE reads, giving one entry per CDR3 protein sequence and no DNA. Its table lists some 140,000 distinct CDR3 sequences. Overall study results and limits: CXCR3-positive naive cells had more hydrophobic TRB CDR3s than CXCR3-negative naive cells.

Sequenced material: naive CXCR3+ CD8+ T cells from blood. Subset reported: CD45RO-CCR7+CD27+CD95- naive CD8+ T cells expressing CXCR3 (TNR3+). These TCRs come from a human donor in good health. Some clones in this sample may be carry-over from other donors' samples.

The chain uses TRBV15 and TRBJ1-4. The length of the CDR3 is 15 residues. CDR1 and CDR2 (germline): LNHNV, YYDKDF (reference sequence). The CDR3 loop is CATSRVRRADEKLFF.

Here the CDR3 reads CATYGTGDQETQYF. The V and J genes are TRBV15 and TRBJ2-5; TCRdb gives TRBD1 as the D gene, but with no DNA this cannot be confirmed. This CDR3 spans 14 amino acids. Germline V lookup: CDR1 LNHNV, CDR2 YYDKDF (reference sequence). Based on the CDR3 plus reference TRBV15 and TRBJ2-5, the full variable domain is DAMVIQNPRYQVTQFGKPVTLSCSQTLNHNVMYWYQQKSSQAPKLLFHYYDKDFNNEADTPDNFQSRRPNTSFCFLDIRSPGLGDTAMYLCATYGTGDQETQYFGPGTRLLVL.

The rearrangement uses TRBV15 and TRBJ2-7; TCRdb selects TRBD2, and the lack of DNA leaves this call unchecked. Germline assignment: CDR1 LNHNV and CDR2 YYDKDF (reference sequence). This CDR3 has 21 amino acids. CDR3 protein: CATSRDFDGAGGPLGNYEQYF.

The genes are TRBV10-1 and TRBJ2-7; lacking DNA, the TRBD1 call made by TCRdb goes unchecked. The germline V gene encodes CDR1 WNHNN and CDR2 SYGVQD (reference sequence). The CDR3 totals 13 residues. The CDR3 sequence is CASSDPGSYEQYF.

Here the CDR3 reads CASSPLGHGDIF. V and J are TRBV7-9 and TRBJ1-1; TCRdb proposes TRBD1, but this gene call is untestable without DNA. The CDR3 is 12 residues long. Germline assignment: CDR1 SEHNR and CDR2 FQNEAQ (reference sequence).

The chain carries TRBV15 and TRBJ1-1; TCRdb outputs TRBD1, but without DNA this stays unchecked. The CDR3 totals 12 residues. From germline, CDR1 is LNHNV and CDR2 YYDKDF (reference sequence). This CDR3 reads CATSPGANEAFF. The entire variable domain, with the rest obtained from reference TRBV15 and TRBJ1-1, is as follows: DAMVIQNPRYQVTQFGKPVTLSCSQTLNHNVMYWYQQKSSQAPKLLFHYYDKDFNNEADTPDNFQSRRPNTSFCFLDIRSPGLGDTAMYLCATSPGANEAFFGQGTRLTVV.

The rearrangement uses TRBV20-1 and TRBJ2-5; TCRdb selects TRBD2, and the lack of DNA leaves this call unchecked. The CDR3 contains 13 residues. Germline assignment: CDR1 DFQATT and CDR2 SNEGSKA (reference sequence). The CDR3: CSARLANQETQYF.

The chain uses TRBV20-1 and TRBJ1-2. CDR1 is DFQATT and CDR2 is SNEGSKA in the germline V gene (reference sequence). There are 12 residues in the CDR3. The CDR3 loop is CSARVEDYGYTF.

The chain couples TRBV9 to TRBJ2-2; TCRdb lists TRBD1, though no DNA is available to test this call. This CDR3 spans 15 amino acids. The V gene's germline CDR1 is SGDLS and CDR2 YYNGEE. CDR3 region: CASSQGNSNTGELFF.

The chain carries TRBV15 and TRBJ2-3; TCRdb calls TRBD1, which cannot be checked without DNA. The CDR3 loop spans 15 amino acids. The germline gives CDR1 LNHNV, CDR2 YYDKDF (reference sequence). CDR3 sequence: CATSRDRGGTDTQYF.

The chain couples TRBV4-1 to TRBJ2-5; the D call from TCRdb, TRBD1, cannot be confirmed without DNA. This CDR3 comprises 16 residues. Germline loops: CDR1 MGHRA, CDR2 YSYEKL. CDR3 loop: CASSQDPGGYQETQYF.

The CDR3 loop is CSAHPSGDYTEAFF. V usage is TRBV20-1 and J usage is TRBJ1-1; TCRdb's D call of TRBD1 is untestable without DNA. The V gene's germline CDR1 is DFQATT and CDR2 SNEGSKA (reference sequence). There are 14 residues in the CDR3.

V usage is TRBV28 and J usage is TRBJ2-1; the TCRdb D gene call, TRBD2, has no DNA to confirm it. The CDR3 spans 17 residues. CDR1 MDHEN and CDR2 SYDVKM come from the germline V gene. The CDR3: CASALVLAGPTYNEQFF.

CDR3 residues: CATSAVGGGGIQETQYF. The chain has TRBV24-1 and TRBJ2-5; TCRdb indicates TRBD1, and absent DNA this call remains unverified. In germline, CDR1 is KGHDR, CDR2 SFDVKD. The CDR3 loop spans 17 amino acids.

This rearrangement joins TRBV15 to TRBJ1-1; the D call of TRBD1 rests on TCRdb alone, since no DNA is present to check it. This CDR3 has 19 amino acids. The germline V gene encodes CDR1 LNHNV and CDR2 YYDKDF (reference sequence). The CDR3 protein is CATSRDSGTGGFENTEAFF.

The V call is TRBV10-3, the J call TRBJ2-1; TCRdb lists TRBD1, though no DNA is available to test this call. CDR1 and CDR2 from the germline V gene are ENHRY and SYGVKD. The CDR3 spans 13 residues. CDR3 loop: CAIRAGDYNEQFF.

V gene TRBV6-6 combines with J gene TRBJ1-1; TCRdb picks TRBD1, but there is no DNA to check that call. The germline V gene encodes CDR1 MNHNY and CDR2 SVGAGI (reference sequence). This CDR3 has 15 residues. The CDR3 spells CASSSSQGIQTEAFF.

This rearrangement joins TRBV20-1 to TRBJ1-5. Germline V gene sequence: CDR1 DFQATT, CDR2 SNEGSKA (reference sequence). The CDR3 is 15 amino acids. The CDR3 reads CSATPRTSSNQPQHF.

The rearrangement joins TRBV7-8 to TRBJ1-2; there is no DNA to check the TCRdb D call of TRBD1. Looked up from germline, CDR1 is SGHVS and CDR2 is FQNEAQ. The CDR3 covers 14 residues. This CDR3 is CASSLSRGANGYTF. The full variable domain, rest sourced from reference TRBV7-8 and TRBJ1-2, is GAGVSQSPRYKVAKRGQDVALRCDPISGHVSLFWYQQALGQGPEFLTYFQNEAQLDKSGLPSDRFFAERPEGSVSTLKIQRTQQEDSAVYLCASSLSRGANGYTFGSGTRLTVV.

The chain couples TRBV9 to TRBJ2-5; TCRdb's assignment of TRBD2 cannot be checked, as there is no DNA. CDR1 and CDR2 from the germline V gene are SGDLS and YYNGEE. The CDR3 runs to 14 residues. The chain's CDR3 is CASSARDFQETQYF. Drawing the rest from reference TRBV9 and TRBJ2-5, the complete variable domain is DSGVTQTPKHLITATGQRVTLRCSPRSGDLSVYWYQQSLDQGLQFLIQYYNGEERAKGNILERFSAQQFPDLHSELNLSSLELGDSALYFCASSARDFQETQYFGPGTRLLVL.

The gene calls are TRBV11-3 and TRBJ2-7; the TCRdb call, TRBD1, lacks DNA for checking. CDR3 size: 14 residues. Germline CDR1 and CDR2: SGHNT and YENEEA. CDR3 residues: CASSLQGMSYEQYF.

The CDR3 reads CASSQGTGLNEKLFF. The chain recombines TRBV4-3 with TRBJ1-4; no DNA is available, so the TRBD1 call from TCRdb remains unchecked. This CDR3 contains 15 residues. Germline CDR1 reads LGHNA; CDR2 reads YSLEER.

The chain recombines TRBV28 with TRBJ2-3; TCRdb picks TRBD1, but there is no DNA to check that call. CDR3 size: 13 residues. The V gene's germline CDR1 is MDHEN and CDR2 SYDVKM. The CDR3 sequence: CASSYSAPRTQYF.

This rearrangement joins TRBV29-1 to TRBJ1-1; no DNA is available, so the TRBD1 call from TCRdb remains unchecked. Germline V gene sequence: CDR1 SQVTM, CDR2 ANQGSEA. This CDR3 comprises 12 residues. The CDR3 loop is CSVTGGNTEAFF. The whole variable domain, remainder taken from reference TRBV29-1 and TRBJ1-1, is SAVISQKPSRDICQRGTSLTIQCQVDSQVTMMFWYRQQPGQSLTLIATANQGSEATYESGFVIDKFPISRPNLTFSTLTVSNMSPEDSSIYLCSVTGGNTEAFFGQGTRLTVV.

CDR3 loop: CSARGSLAGGPYEQYF. This sequence joins TRBV20-1 and TRBJ2-7; TCRdb gives TRBD2 as the D gene, but with no DNA this cannot be confirmed. The CDR3 has 16 amino acids. Germline lookup yields CDR1 DFQATT and CDR2 SNEGSKA (reference sequence).

The chain carries TRBV20-1 and TRBJ2-2. This CDR3 spans 15 amino acids. Germline V CDR1 and CDR2: DFQATT, SNEGSKA (reference sequence). CDR3 sequence reads: CSARDTSGVTGELFF.